Listed below are T cell receptor beta chains from one sample, sequenced in a study of neurological immune-mediated disorders. TCRdb itself ran the 5' RACE reads through MiXCR, one entry per CDR3 protein. The profile shows around 69,000 distinct CDR3 sequences, 4.5% of them singletons. The sequenced sample was PBMCs. All receptors derive from a man aged 25-45 years with multiple sclerosis. Both conserved end residues are part of each CDR3. The D gene is left open where the match is weak. Size is omitted from some rows. Given values are once, few, many or a class for expanded clones.

CASSQLYSNQPQHF	TGTGCCAGCAGCCAACTTTATAGCAATCAGCCCCAGCATTTT	many	.	TRBJ1-5	TRBV12-3/TRBV12-4
CATSRGARGNTEAFF	TGTGCCACCAGCAGAGGGGCCCGCGGGAACACTGAAGCTTTCTTT	many	.	TRBJ1-1	TRBV15
CASSSPGQGVYEQYF	TGTGCCAGCAGTTCCCCGGGACAGGGGGTCTACGAGCAGTACTTC	many	TRBD1	TRBJ2-7	TRBV5-5
CASSQLLHDTEAFF	TGTGCCAGCAGCCAATTACTCCATGACACTGAAGCTTTCTTT	.	.	TRBJ1-1	TRBV4-2
CASFAAGPGTGNTEAFF	TGCGCCAGTTTCGCCGCCGGTCCTGGGACGGGGAACACTGAAGCTTTCTTT	many	.	TRBJ1-1	TRBV5-1
CASSQDLTGGFTDTQYF	TGCGCCAGCAGCCAAGATCTTACAGGGGGATTCACAGATACGCAGTATTTT	many	TRBD1	TRBJ2-3	TRBV4-1
CASSEFPLMQRGGIDIQYF	TGCGCCAGCAGTGAATTCCCCTTGATGCAGCGGGGGGGCATAGACATTCAGTACTTC	medium-sized	TRBD2	TRBJ2-4	TRBV10-2
CASSDSEQGGDTQYF	TGTGCCAGCAGTGACTCAGAACAGGGTGGAGATACGCAGTATTTT	many	.	TRBJ2-3	TRBV6-4
CASSEDETQYF	TGTGCCAGCAGCGAGGACGAGACCCAGTACTTC	few	.	TRBJ2-5	TRBV7-9
CASSQDIPAGVYNEQFF	TGCGCCAGCAGCCAAGATATACCAGCGGGGGTTTACAATGAGCAGTTCTTC	.	TRBD2	TRBJ2-1	TRBV4-1
CASSEAGALYGYTF	TGTGCCAGCAGTGAAGCGGGAGCCCTCTATGGCTACACCTTC	.	.	TRBJ1-2	TRBV25-1
CASSRLGLGTIYF	TGTGCCAGCAGCCGACTGGGATTAGGCACCATATATTTT	few	.	TRBJ1-3	TRBV6-5
CSAREGYFTDTQYF	TGCAGTGCTAGAGAAGGGTACTTCACAGATACGCAGTATTTT	many	.	TRBJ2-3	TRBV20-1
CSARDGTGDWETQYF	TGCAGTGCTAGAGATGGTACAGGGGATTGGGAGACCCAGTACTTC	many	TRBD1	TRBJ2-5	TRBV20-1
CASSLVGGSRTEAFF	TGCGCCAGCAGCTTGGTAGGGGGCTCTCGCACTGAAGCTTTCTTT	few	TRBD1	TRBJ1-1	TRBV5-1
CASSLTGGDQPQHF	TGCGCCAGCAGCTTGACAGGGGGCGATCAGCCCCAGCATTTT	many	TRBD1	TRBJ1-5	TRBV5-1
CSANGVLGTNYGYTF	TGCAGTGCTAACGGGGTGTTGGGGACTAACTATGGCTACACCTTC	few	.	TRBJ1-2	TRBV20-1
CSARGTALGQGASNTEAFF	TGCAGTGCTAGGGGGACAGCGTTAGGACAGGGGGCAAGTAACACTGAAGCTTTCTTT	many	TRBD1	TRBJ1-1	TRBV20-1
CSARNRGREDGYTF	TGCAGTGCTCGAAACAGGGGGAGGGAGGATGGCTACACCTTC	many	TRBD1	TRBJ1-2	TRBV20-1
CASSFRGQPDNSPLHF	TGTGCCAGCAGTTTCCGGGGACAGCCAGATAATTCACCCCTCCACTTT	.	TRBD1	TRBJ1-6	TRBV2
CASSFGYRDRGNYGYTF	TGTGCCAGCAGCTTCGGCTACCGGGACAGGGGAAACTATGGCTACACCTTC	many	TRBD1	TRBJ1-2	TRBV5-5
CSAPRGVDNEQFF	TGCAGTGCCCCGCGGGGGGTGGACAATGAGCAGTTCTTC	few	TRBD2	TRBJ2-1	TRBV20-1
CSARDLASSQETQYF	TGCAGTGCTAGAGATTTGGCTAGCAGCCAAGAGACCCAGTACTTC	many	.	TRBJ2-5	TRBV20-1